The 22 T cell receptor beta chains below come from one sample, sequenced in a study of T cell repertoires in cytomegalovirus infection. Their recognized antigens are unknown. One entry per CDR3 protein results from TCRdb running MiXCR on the reads. The profile shows some 940,000 distinct CDR3 sequences, roughly 31% of them singletons. The material sequenced was cultured CD8+ T cells from PBMCs, taken from culture after CMV antigen stimulation. Receptor source: a human donor in good health (CMV status not recorded). Some clones in this sample may be carry-over from other donors' samples.

The CDR3 region is CAIYSYPGLSFF. CDR3 bases: TGTGCCATCTATTCCTACCCAGGGCTCTCGTTCTTC. The chain has TRBV12-3 or TRBV12-4 and TRBJ2-1, with a possible D match to TRBD1 (5 bases). Trimming shortened V by 10 bases and J by 15 bases, and 22 bases separated the two germline ends. CDR3 size: 12 residues.

This chain joins TRBV28 and TRBJ2-5; 8 bases agree with TRBD1. The V and J ends lost 6 bases and 5 bases, in that order; junction bases with no gene match: 5. From germline, CDR1 is MDHEN and CDR2 SYDVKM. The CDR3 covers 13 residues. CDR3 in amino acids: CASRAGGDETQYF. The DNA for the CDR3 is TGTGCCAGCAGAGCAGGGGGCGATGAGACCCAGTACTTC.

This chain joins TRBV10-3 and TRBJ2-2; 10 nucleotides agree with TRBD1. Germline CDR1 reads ENHRY; CDR2 reads SYGVKD. The V segment lost 8 bases and the J segment 3 bases; nucleotides outside the gene matches: 6. The length of the CDR3 is 15 residues. CDR3: CAIFTGTGDTGELFF. In nucleotides, the CDR3 is TGTGCCATCTTTACCGGGACAGGGGACACCGGGGAGCTGTTTTTT.

As regards this clonotype: This sequence may be a read error, since a much larger clone differs from it by one base. This chain uses TRBV7-2 with TRBJ2-1, with D possibly being TRBD1 or TRBD2 (6 bases each). The CDR3 has 12 residues. CDR1 and CDR2 from the germline V gene are SGHTA and FQGNSA. CDR3 sequence (DNA): TGTGTCAGCTCGGGGGCAGACAATGAGCAGTTCTTC. Its translation is CVSSGADNEQFF. Drawing the rest from reference TRBV7-2 and TRBJ2-1, the complete variable domain is GAGVSQSPSNKVTEKGKDVELRCDPISGHTALYWYRQSLGQGLEFLIYFQGNSAPDKSGLPSDRFSAERTGGSVSTLTIQRTQQEDSAVYLCVSSGADNEQFFGPGTRLTVL.

The rearrangement joins TRBV5-1 to TRBJ1-2; 11 bases are shared with TRBD1. Germline V gene data show CDR1 as SGHRS and CDR2 as YFSETQ. V was pared by 1 base and J by 2 bases, with 7 bases of the junction left unmatched. There are 17 residues in the CDR3. CDR3 coding DNA: TGCGCCAGCAGCTTGCCCCATGGACAGGGGGCGAACTATGGCTACACCTTC. It translates to CASSLPHGQGANYGYTF.

This clonotype was counted only a few times. The chain recombines TRBV7-2 with TRBJ2-1, with a possible D match to TRBD1 (7 bases). Between the trimmed V and J ends, which lost 4 bases and 2 bases, there was a span of 15 bases. CDR1 is SGHTA, CDR2 FQGNSA, per germline. The CDR3 is 16 amino acids. CDR3 protein: CASSSIRGTAYNEQFF. The CDR3 nucleotides are TGTGCCAGCAGCTCCATACGCGGGACAGCCTACAATGAGCAGTTCTTC.

This chain joins TRBV7-9 and TRBJ2-7, with D tentatively TRBD1 or TRBD2 (6 bases each). V lost 0 bases and J lost 9, with 12 bases in between. In germline, CDR1 is SEHNR, CDR2 FQNEAQ (reference sequence). This CDR3 has 13 residues. CDR3 residues: CASSLAEGRGQYF. The CDR3 region has the DNA TGTGCCAGCAGCTTAGCGGAGGGCAGGGGGCAGTACTTC.

This clonotype was counted only a few times. V usage is TRBV4-1 and J usage is TRBJ1-4; 7 bases fit TRBD1. Trimming cost V 0 bases and J 6 bases; bases outside gene matches: 4. In germline, CDR1 is MGHRA, CDR2 YSYEKL. The CDR3 runs 15 residues. This CDR3 is CASSQEGGEDEKLFF. DNA of the CDR3: TGCGCCAGCAGCCAAGAAGGGGGCGAGGATGAAAAACTGTTTTTT.

The genes are TRBV29-1 and TRBJ1-3; the D gene is possibly TRBD1 (6 bases). Per the germline V gene, CDR1 is SQVTM and CDR2 is ANQGSEA. The CDR3 is 14 residues long. The V and J ends lost 6 bases and 0 bases respectively, with 12 bases between them. Here the CDR3 DNA reads TGCAGCGTCGCGACAGGTGCCTCTGGAAACACCATATATTTT. Protein: CSVATGASGNTIYF.

The sample holds many counts of this clonotype. The chain uses TRBV7-6 and TRBJ1-5; D is possibly TRBD1 (6 bases). Trimming pared 6 bases from V and 7 bases from J, leaving 13 bases between. The CDR3 has 13 amino acids. Germline V gene data show CDR1 as SGHVS and CDR2 as FNYEAQ. The CDR3 is CASSLQGSQPQHF. The DNA of the CDR3 is TGTGCCAGCAGTCTACAGGGTTCCCAGCCCCAGCATTTT.

The chain links TRBV12-3 or TRBV12-4 to TRBJ1-6; maybe TRBD1 (6 bases). This CDR3 comprises 16 residues. V was clipped by 5 bases and J by 6 bases, with 17 bases between them. The CDR3 DNA is TGTGCCAGCAGTCAAATAGGGGGGGTAGGTAATTCACCCCTCCACTTT. Protein: CASSQIGGVGNSPLHF.

The chain uses TRBV28 and TRBJ1-1; the D gene is possibly TRBD1 (5 bases). Trimming pared 3 bases from V and 5 bases from J, leaving 10 bases between. Looked up from germline, CDR1 is MDHEN and CDR2 is SYDVKM. The CDR3 spans 13 residues. CDR3 in amino acids: CASSLEDITEAFF. The CDR3 DNA reads as TGTGCCAGCAGTTTGGAGGACATAACTGAAGCTTTCTTT.

This clonotype was recorded a few times. J is TRBJ1-5 and V is TRBV12-5, with a weak D call TRBD1 (5 bases). V lost 1 base to trimming and J lost 3 bases, with 10 bases between them. The CDR3 is 15 residues long. Germline CDR1 LGHNT, CDR2 FRNRAP. CDR3: CASGLAGGFNQPQHF. For the CDR3, the DNA is TGTGCTAGTGGTTTGGCCGGGGGTTTCAATCAGCCCCAGCATTTT.

This clonotype has only a few counts. The genes are TRBV6-6 and TRBJ2-7; D is unresolved. Trimming pared 7 bases from V and 0 bases from J, leaving 13 bases between. CDR1 and CDR2 (germline): MNHNY, SVGAGI (reference sequence). The CDR3 is 14 residues long. Here the CDR3 reads CASTSYKSSYEQYV. CDR3 in DNA: TGTGCCAGCACCAGCTATAAAAGCTCCTACGAGCAGTACGTC.

This clonotype showed up just a few times. The CDR3 here is CASSRFRGSYNEQFF. For the CDR3, the DNA is TGTGCCAGCAGCCGATTCCGGGGCTCCTACAATGAGCAGTTCTTC. The chain has TRBV14 and TRBJ2-1; D possibly corresponds to TRBD2 (5 bases). V lost 4 bases to trimming and J lost 0 bases, with 10 bases between them. The CDR3 covers 15 residues. The V gene's germline CDR1 is SGHDN and CDR2 FVKESK.

The chain's CDR3 is CASSDSGTDEKLFF. CDR3 nucleotide sequence: TGTGCCAGCAGCGACTCCGGGACAGATGAAAAACTGTTTTTT. The gene calls are TRBV7-6 and TRBJ1-4; 7 nucleotides match TRBD1. The junction had 6 bases not matched to a gene; V was cut back by 5 bases and J by 6 bases. This CDR3 region has 14 residues. Germline V gene sequence: CDR1 SGHVS, CDR2 FNYEAQ.

This rearrangement joins TRBV6-5 to TRBJ1-2, with unresolved D. Trimming took 6 bases from V and 6 from J, leaving 14 bases between them. This CDR3 has 13 residues. Germline CDR1 is MNHEY and CDR2 is SVGAGI. This CDR3 is CASRETTLDGYTF. The CDR3 nucleotides read TGTGCCAGCAGGGAGACTACTCTCGATGGCTACACCTTC.

This clonotype was counted between two and nine times. The CDR3 is CASDGEGNTEAFF. The CDR3 nucleotides are TGTGCCAGCGACGGGGAGGGAAACACTGAAGCTTTCTTT. The chain joins TRBV7-8 to TRBJ1-1, with D unclear. The germline V gene encodes CDR1 SGHVS and CDR2 FQNEAQ. The CDR3 has 13 residues. The V gene lost 8 bases and the J gene lost 2 bases, with 12 bases spanning the gap.

A few counts support this clonotype. The chain combines TRBV4-1 with TRBJ1-6, with D possibly TRBD1 on 5 matching bases. The ends were cut back, 10 bases at V and 8 bases at J, with 18 bases in the middle. The germline V gene encodes CDR1 MGHRA and CDR2 YSYEKL. The CDR3 sequence is 14 residues long. CDR3 DNA sequence: TGCGCCACCAGGGCCCCCTCGGAATATTCACCCCTCCACTTT. It yields the protein CATRAPSEYSPLHF.

The chain links TRBV7-6 to TRBJ2-1; 10 nucleotides match TRBD1. This CDR3 region has 16 residues. V lost 5 bases, J lost 1 base, and 5 bases stayed unmatched. Germline loops: CDR1 SGHVS, CDR2 FNYEAQ. CDR3 sequence: CASSPGQGKSYNEQFF. In nucleotides, the CDR3 is TGTGCCAGCAGCCCGGGACAGGGGAAGTCCTACAATGAGCAGTTCTTC.

This clonotype was detected ten times or more. This chain joins TRBV14 and TRBJ2-7; no firm D call. The CDR3 is made up of 13 amino acids. Germline CDR1 is SGHDN and CDR2 is FVKESK. V was shortened by 6 bases and J by 3 bases, with 12 bases between the two germline ends. The CDR3 nucleotides are TGTGCCAGCAGTGTGGCGTGGGGCTACGAGCAGTACGTC. Translating gives CASSVAWGYEQYV.

This clonotype showed up just a few times. The chain links TRBV12-3 or TRBV12-4 to TRBJ1-4; TRBD1 might be the D (5 bases). The CDR3 sequence is 15 residues long. V was pared by 5 bases and J by 5 bases, with 15 bases between. The chain's CDR3 is CASSLEGRPNEKLFF. For the CDR3, the DNA is TGTGCCAGCAGTCTCGAGGGGCGCCCGAATGAAAAACTGTTTTTT.